This is a list of T cell receptor beta chains from one sample in a study of blood T cell repertoires in COVID-19. Sequenced by immunoSEQ multiplex PCR; TCRdb stores in-frame clones only, minus some. The sample lists about 140,000 clones, roughly 85% occurring once. Sequenced material: PBMCs or T cells enriched from blood (not recorded which). These receptor sequences come from a woman aged 50 to 60 who had recovered from COVID-19. Both conserved end residues are part of each CDR3. A D gene is named only where the DNA matches it firmly. Expanded clones get a size class; other rows say once, few or many, or leave the size out.

TRBD1	.	TRBV28	TRBJ2-1	CASTPRDRGPRQFF	TGTGCCAGCACCCCCCGGGACAGGGGCCCCCGGCAGTTCTTC
.	.	TRBV19	TRBJ2-3	CASSISSGPSTDTQYF	TGTGCCAGTAGTATTTCCAGCGGGCCTAGCACAGATACGCAGTATTTT
TRBD1	.	TRBV7-9	TRBJ1-1	CASSPGGSLDEAFF	TGTGCCAGCAGCCCAGGGGGGTCGTTAGATGAAGCTTTCTTT
TRBD1	.	TRBV28	TRBJ2-1	CASMGQGAPRRHEQFF	TGTGCCAGCATGGGACAGGGGGCCCCCCGTCGTCATGAGCAGTTCTTC
TRBD2	.	TRBV7-2	TRBJ2-1	CASSRGTSGRNEQFF	TGTGCCAGCAGCCGCGGGACTAGCGGGAGGAATGAGCAGTTCTTC
.	.	TRBV7-9	TRBJ1-2	CASSYDTHGYTF	TGTGCCAGCAGCTACGATACACATGGCTACACCTTC
TRBD2	.	TRBV13	TRBJ2-3	CASSFERGGHTQYF	TGTGCCAGCAGCTTCGAGCGGGGGGGGCATACGCAGTATTTT
.	few	TRBV6-4	TRBJ2-1	CASSWRVDVGKNEQFF	TGTGCCAGCAGTTGGAGGGTTGATGTGGGTAAGAATGAGCAGTTCTTC
TRBD1	.	TRBV30	TRBJ1-2	CACFTGDRYGYTF	TGTGCCTGTTTCACAGGGGATAGGTATGGCTACACCTTC
TRBD2	.	TRBV9	TRBJ2-1	CASSVGTTMMEEQFF	TGTGCCAGCAGCGTGGGGACTACCATGATGGAGGAGCAGTTCTTC
TRBD2	.	TRBV7-3	TRBJ2-5	CASSSKLAGAQETQYF	TGTGCCAGCAGCTCTAAACTAGCGGGGGCCCAAGAGACCCAGTACTTC
.	few	TRBV6-5	TRBJ1-5	CASSLTGRNQPQHF	TGTGCCAGCAGCCTTACAGGACGCAATCAGCCCCAGCATTTT
TRBD1	.	TRBV3-1/TRBV3-2	TRBJ1-2	CASSQYPLGQGVVNYGYTF	TGTGCCAGCAGCCAATACCCTCTGGGACAGGGGGTCGTTAACTATGGCTACACCTTC
.	once	TRBV12-5	TRBJ1-6	CASGLVGRGGAPLHF	TGTGCTAGTGGTTTGGTAGGGAGGGGAGGGGCACCCCTCCACTTT
TRBD2	.	TRBV30	TRBJ2-1	CALRAAGGFYNEQFF	TGTGCCCTGAGAGCGGCGGGAGGTTTCTACAATGAGCAGTTCTTC
.	.	TRBV7-2	TRBJ1-5	CAIRAGSSNQPQHF	TGTGCCATTCGGGCGGGGTCGAGCAATCAGCCCCAGCATTTT
TRBD2	few	TRBV12-5	TRBJ2-1	CASGTDVWLAGGYEQFF	TGTGCTAGTGGAACCGACGTTTGGCTAGCGGGGGGTTACGAGCAGTTCTTC
.	.	TRBV11-2	TRBJ1-5	CASSLEGRFSNQPQHF	TGTGCCAGCAGCTTAGAGGGCAGGTTTAGCAATCAGCCCCAGCATTTT
.	once	TRBV5-6	TRBJ1-6	CASRFTTGWDSPLHF	TGTGCCAGCAGATTCACGACAGGTTGGGACTCACCCCTCCACTTT
.	.	TRBV2	TRBJ1-6	CASSRDTGSSPLHF	TGTGCCAGCAGTCGGGACACGGGCAGTTCACCCCTCCACTTT
TRBD1	.	TRBV6-5	TRBJ2-7	CASSTGTGAYEQYF	TGTGCCAGCAGTACCGGGACAGGGGCCTACGAGCAGTACTTC
TRBD2	few	TRBV27	TRBJ2-1	CASSLGPLALYDNEQFF	TGTGCCAGCAGTTTAGGGCCACTAGCGCTTTATGACAATGAGCAGTTCTTC
TRBD1	.	TRBV4-1	TRBJ1-3	CASSQAGTGASSGNTIYF	TGCGCCAGCAGCCAAGCCGGGACAGGTGCCAGCTCTGGAAACACCATATATTTT
TRBD1	.	TRBV30	TRBJ2-5	CAWSVTGEETQYF	TGTGCCTGGAGTGTGACAGGGGAAGAGACCCAGTACTTC
TRBD1	.	TRBV24-1	TRBJ1-2	CATSDRQGVYGYTF	TGTGCCACCAGTGATCGGCAGGGGGTGTATGGCTACACCTTC
.	.	TRBV5-4	TRBJ1-5	CASSLDAGRDQPQHF	TGTGCCAGCAGCTTGGATGCAGGGAGGGACCAGCCCCAGCATTTT
TRBD2	.	TRBV5-4	TRBJ2-7	CASSLSGLAGPYEQYF	TGTGCCAGCAGCCTGTCCGGACTAGCGGGACCTTACGAGCAGTACTTC
.	.	TRBV30	TRBJ2-1	CAWRALFGVNEQFF	TGTGCCTGGAGGGCCCTATTCGGGGTTAATGAGCAGTTCTTC
TRBD1	.	TRBV7-9	TRBJ2-7	CAGSLAGTGGEQYF	TGTGCCGGCAGCTTAGCCGGGACAGGGGGGGAGCAGTACTTC
TRBD2	.	TRBV24-1	TRBJ2-5	CATSQAGSHQETQYF	TGTGCCACCAGTCAAGCGGGGAGCCACCAAGAGACCCAGTACTTC
.	.	TRBV9	TRBJ1-1	CASSVEGWGRGNTEAFF	TGTGCCAGCAGCGTAGAGGGGTGGGGGCGCGGGAACACTGAAGCTTTCTTT
.	.	TRBV5-1	TRBJ1-1	CASSLEAKSNTEAFF	TGCGCCAGCAGCTTAGAAGCAAAATCGAACACTGAAGCTTTCTTT
.	.	TRBV2	TRBJ1-5	CASSAGFNQPQHF	TGTGCCAGCAGTGCAGGTTTTAATCAGCCCCAGCATTTT
.	.	TRBV6-5	TRBJ1-6	CASSYKTGFNSPLHF	TGTGCCAGCAGTTACAAAACAGGGTTTAATTCACCCCTCCACTTT
TRBD1	.	TRBV6-5	TRBJ1-2	CASSNTGQDYGYTF	TGTGCCAGCAGCAACACGGGACAGGACTATGGCTACACCTTC
TRBD1	.	TRBV6-1	TRBJ1-2	CASSEGTGGGGYTF	TGTGCCAGCAGTGAAGGGACAGGAGGGGGAGGCTACACCTTC
TRBD1	.	TRBV28	TRBJ2-5	CASSLGQGSQETQYF	TGTGCCAGCAGTTTGGGACAGGGGTCCCAAGAGACCCAGTACTTC
.	.	TRBV3-1/TRBV3-2	TRBJ2-1	CASSRQPTSLGYNEQFF	TGTGCCAGCAGCCGTCAACCAACTAGCCTCGGCTACAATGAGCAGTTCTTC
TRBD2	many	TRBV3-1/TRBV3-2	TRBJ2-5	CASSQRGGRETQYF	TGTGCCAGCAGCCAACGGGGGGGGAGAGAGACCCAGTACTTC
.	.	TRBV25-1	TRBJ1-1	CASSESGGTEAFF	TGTGCCAGCAGTGAATCCGGTGGCACTGAAGCTTTCTTT
TRBD1	few	TRBV5-6	TRBJ1-2	CASSLSQGAYNYGYTF	TGTGCCAGCAGCTTGAGTCAGGGGGCATACAACTATGGCTACACCTTC
TRBD1	.	TRBV13	TRBJ1-2	CASSPPANRGRSYGYTF	TGTGCCAGCAGCCCCCCAGCTAACAGGGGGCGGTCCTATGGCTACACCTTC